This TCR beta chain originates from a study of STAT3 mutations in large granular lymphocyte leukemia. TCRdb keeps only in-frame clones here, not all; method: immunoSEQ multiplex PCR. Of some 30,000 clones listed, about three quarters are singletons. Whole-study findings and limits: Suggested: STAT3 mutation was not the ancestral event for these clonal expansions. Samples missed the first appearance of the clone. At least one immunodominant TCR beta clonotype appeared in every T-cell large granular lymphocyte leukemia patient. Differing intervals and regimens complicate linking therapy response to clone burden.

This clone was seen a handful of times. Its antigen is unknown. The junction had 2 bases not matched to a gene; V was cut back by 3 bases and J by 4 bases. Looked up from germline, CDR1 is SGHRS and CDR2 is YFSETQ. The CDR3 sequence is 16 residues long. This sequence was found in a woman in her 50s with T-cell large granular lymphocyte leukemia. Some clones in this sample may be carry-over from other donors' samples. The V and J genes are TRBV5-1 and TRBJ2-1; 15 bases align to TRBD2. Sequencing used peripheral blood mononuclear cells. Here the CDR3 reads CASSSGTSGGYNEQFF. The CDR3 DNA is TGCGCCAGCAGCTCTGGGACTAGCGGGGGGTACAATGAGCAGTTCTTC.